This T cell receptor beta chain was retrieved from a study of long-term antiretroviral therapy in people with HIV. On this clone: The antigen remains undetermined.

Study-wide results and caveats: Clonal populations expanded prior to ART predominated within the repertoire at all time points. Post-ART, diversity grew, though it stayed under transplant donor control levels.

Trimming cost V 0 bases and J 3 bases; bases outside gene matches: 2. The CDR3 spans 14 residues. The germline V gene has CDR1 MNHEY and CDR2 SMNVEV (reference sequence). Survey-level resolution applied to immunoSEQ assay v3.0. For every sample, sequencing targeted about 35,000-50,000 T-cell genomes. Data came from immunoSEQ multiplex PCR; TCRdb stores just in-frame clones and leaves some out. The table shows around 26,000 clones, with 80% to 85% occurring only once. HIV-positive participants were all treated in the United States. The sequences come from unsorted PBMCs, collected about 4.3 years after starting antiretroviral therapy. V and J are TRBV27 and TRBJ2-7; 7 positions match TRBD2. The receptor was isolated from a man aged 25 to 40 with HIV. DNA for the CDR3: TGTGCCAGCAGTTTATCAGGACTAGTCTACGAGCAGTACTTC. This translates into CASSLSGLVYEQYF.